The entry below gives a single T cell receptor (beta chain) sequence along with its context. The data are from a study of blood T cell repertoires in COVID-19. About the research overall: T cells, B-cell-depleted T cells, or PBMCs supplied cDNA or gDNA.

The CDR3 extends over 15 amino acids. Germline CDR1 and CDR2: MGHRA and YSYEKL. V gave up 2 bases and J gave up 5 bases, with 12 bases separating them. Profiling relied on immunoSEQ multiplex PCR, and the TCRdb table lists in-frame clones only, not all of them. Of some 130,000 clones in the sample, around 89% were seen once. The receptor's source is a man aged 55 to 70 with COVID-19, enrolled during active disease. The sample comprised peripheral blood. The rearrangement links TRBV4-1 to TRBJ1-4; D gene unclear. DNA for the CDR3: TGCGCCAGCAGCCAAAGAACAGTAACCAATGAAAAACTGTTTTTT. Protein product: CASSQRTVTNEKLFF.